Each of the 24 T cell receptor beta chains below was sequenced from the same sample in a study of response to subunit inactivated influenza vaccine. One entry per CDR3 protein, called by TCRdb with MiXCR from the RT-PCR reads. Of approximately 700,000 distinct CDR3 sequences listed, about 15% are singletons. The starting material was PBMCs from blood, obtained 12 days after vaccination. All receptors come from a man aged 50 to 59 who received an inactivated influenza vaccine.

The table lists this clonotype with many counts. The chain couples TRBV12-3 or TRBV12-4 to TRBJ2-7; D call uncertain. CDR3 length: 14 amino acids. V dropped 3 bases and J dropped 2 bases, with 11 bases sitting between them. The CDR3 is CASSFALNTYEQYF. The CDR3 DNA is TGTGCCAGCAGTTTTGCCCTTAACACCTACGAGCAGTACTTC.

This clonotype was observed at least ten times. The chain has TRBV5-5 and TRBJ2-4; D possibly uses TRBD1 or TRBD2 (5 bases each). This CDR3 region has 14 residues. Trimming took 3 bases from V and 2 from J, leaving 9 bases between them. CDR1 is SGHKS and CDR2 is YYEKEE in the germline V gene (reference sequence). CDR3 sequence (DNA): TGTGCCAGCAGCTGGAGGACAACCAAAAACATTCAGTACTTC. Translation gives CASSWRTTKNIQYF.

Many counts were recorded for this clonotype. Compared with germline, one end of the junction differs, possibly owing to a read error. The rearrangement uses TRBV7-2 and TRBJ2-7, with 8 bases fitting TRBD1. CDR3 length: 14 residues. Germline V gene lookup returns CDR1 SGHTA and CDR2 FQGNSA. This chain's CDR3 is CASSLGTGPLEQYF. CDR3 coding DNA: TGCGCCAGCAGCCTCGGGACAGGCCCCCTGGAGCAGTACTTC. Drawing the rest from reference TRBV7-2 and TRBJ2-7, the complete variable domain is GAGVSQSPSNKVTEKGKDVELRCDPISGHTALYWYRQSLGQGLEFLIYFQGNSAPDKSGLPSDRFSAERTGGSVSTLTIQRTQQEDSAVYLCASSLGTGPLEQYFGPGTRLTVT.

The chain is built from TRBV30 and TRBJ2-5; 7 nucleotides align to TRBD1. The V gene end was trimmed by 4 bases and the J gene end by 7 bases; junction bases not matched to a gene: 6. Per the germline V gene, CDR1 is GTSNPN and CDR2 is SVGIG (reference sequence). The length of the CDR3 is 12 residues. CDR3 loop: CAWKRGPGTQYF. As DNA, the CDR3 is TGTGCCTGGAAAAGGGGGCCTGGGACCCAGTACTTC. Full variable domain (rest looked up from reference TRBV30 and TRBJ2-5): SQTIHQWPATLVQPVGSPLSLECTVEGTSNPNLYWYRQAAGRGLQLLFYSVGIGQISSEVPQNLSASRPQDRQFILSSKKLLLSDSGFYLCAWKRGPGTQYFGPGTRLLVL.

This chain joins TRBV5-1 and TRBJ1-2; 9 bases agree with TRBD1. V was clipped by 0 bases and J by 13 bases; unmatched bases: 7. The germline V gene has CDR1 SGHRS and CDR2 YFSETQ. The CDR3 runs to 13 residues. The CDR3: CASSLAGDRAFTF. The CDR3 nucleotides read TGCGCCAGCAGCTTGGCGGGGGACAGGGCCTTCACCTTC.

J is TRBJ1-5 and V is TRBV15; D possibly corresponds to TRBD1 (6 bases). The CDR3 covers 15 residues. With 2 bases removed from V and 4 bases from J, the gap between germline ends came to 12 bases. The germline gives CDR1 LNHNV, CDR2 YYDKDF (reference sequence). The CDR3 nucleotides read TGTGCCACCAGCAGATCTGGACAGCCTAATCAGCCCCAGCATTTT. As protein: CATSRSGQPNQPQHF.

In its sample, this clonotype was seen a few times. The chain combines TRBV27 with TRBJ2-7; D possibly corresponds to TRBD2 (5 bases). CDR1 is MNHEY, CDR2 SMNVEV, per germline (reference sequence). CDR3 length: 15 residues. Between the trimmed V and J ends, which lost 5 bases and 3 bases, there was a span of 17 bases. CDR3 coding DNA: TGTGCCAGCAGTACCGACCCCACGGGGAACTACGAGCAGTACTTC. This codes for CASSTDPTGNYEQYF.

The rearrangement uses TRBV28 and TRBJ2-7, with TRBD2 matching 10 bases. This CDR3 has 16 amino acids. The germline V gene encodes CDR1 MDHEN and CDR2 SYDVKM. Germline trimming cut 4 bases from V and 4 bases from J; bases unmatched to any gene: 10. In nucleotides, the CDR3 is TGTGCCAGCAGTTCCAGCGGGGGGGCCGAGATTTACGAGCAGTACTTC. Its protein product is CASSSSGGAEIYEQYF.

This clonotype has a handful of counts. The chain joins TRBV6-5 to TRBJ1-6; no firm D call. This CDR3 spans 15 amino acids. Per the germline V gene, CDR1 is MNHEY and CDR2 is SVGAGI. Trimming cost V 2 bases and J 9 bases, with 14 bases left between them. The CDR3 loop reads CASSYGSRGFSPLHF. The CDR3 coding sequence is TGTGCCAGCAGTTACGGGTCGAGAGGGTTTTCACCCCTCCACTTT.

This chain joins TRBV29-1 and TRBJ2-7, with unresolved D. The CDR3 extends over 12 amino acids. V gave up 4 bases and J gave up 4 bases, with 11 bases separating them. Germline V lookup: CDR1 SQVTM, CDR2 ANQGSEA. In DNA, the CDR3 is TGCAGCGTTGTGGGGTTCTTGTACGAGCAGTACTTC. Translating gives CSVVGFLYEQYF.

Only a few counts were recorded for this clonotype. The chain employs TRBV30 and TRBJ2-1, with TRBD2 as a possible D gene (5 bases). The ends were cut back, 6 bases at V and 9 bases at J, with 21 bases in the middle. The CDR3 contains 14 residues. Germline V CDR1 and CDR2: GTSNPN, SVGIG (reference sequence). For the CDR3, the DNA is TGTGCCTGCCCGGCCTCGGGGTTCGGTAGTGAGCAGTTCTTC. This translates into CACPASGFGSEQFF.

CDR3 coding DNA: TGTGCCAGCAGGACGGGTCCCTACAATGAGCAGTTCTTC. It translates to CASRTGPYNEQFF. The chain recombines TRBV12-3 or TRBV12-4 with TRBJ2-1, with D hard to call. The length of the CDR3 is 13 residues. V was clipped by 6 bases and J by 2 bases, with 8 bases between them.

V gene TRBV4-1 combines with J gene TRBJ1-2; D is unclear. V dropped 2 bases and J dropped 0 bases, with 10 bases sitting between them. The CDR3 is 15 amino acids. Germline V gene lookup returns CDR1 MGHRA and CDR2 YSYEKL. In nucleotides, the CDR3 is TGCGCCAGCAGCCAATCTTACGGAGCTAACTATGGCTACACCTTC. Its protein is CASSQSYGANYGYTF.

This clonotype was counted a few times. V is TRBV15 and J is TRBJ2-3; D unclear. This CDR3 contains 14 residues. Trimming shortened V by 1 base and J by 6 bases, and 11 bases separated the two germline ends. The V gene's germline CDR1 is LNHNV and CDR2 YYDKDF (reference sequence). CDR3 loop: CATSRANPEDTQYF. Here the CDR3 DNA reads TGTGCCACCAGCAGAGCTAACCCTGAGGATACGCAGTATTTT.

This sequence joins TRBV6-2 or TRBV6-3 and TRBJ2-2; 7 bases are shared with TRBD1. V trimming: 4 bases; J trimming: 6 bases; junction bases outside the gene matches: 5. Germline CDR1 and CDR2: MNHEY and SVGEGT. The CDR3 contains 14 residues. The CDR3 DNA sequence: TGTGCCAGCAGTTTAACACAGGGGTCCGGGGAGCTGTTTTTT. Its translation is CASSLTQGSGELFF.

This clonotype was picked up many times. This chain connects TRBV5-1 to TRBJ2-3; D gene ambiguous. Germline-derived CDR1 and CDR2 are SGHRS and YFSETQ. V lost 4 bases to trimming and J lost 4 bases, with 16 bases between them. The CDR3 has 15 residues. In DNA form, the CDR3 reads TGCGCCAGCAGCGCCGGACGGCATCGGTCAGATACGCAGTATTTT. This encodes CASSAGRHRSDTQYF.

In its sample, this clonotype was seen a few times. This sequence joins TRBV9 and TRBJ2-7, with 7 bases lining up with TRBD2. This CDR3 contains 15 residues. Germline CDR1 and CDR2: SGDLS and YYNGEE. The trim removed 3 bases at V and 2 bases at J, leaving 8 bases unmatched. The DNA for the CDR3 is TGTGCCAGCAGCGCCGGGACTACTAAAACCTACGAGCAGTACTTC. Its translation is CASSAGTTKTYEQYF.

This clonotype was seen ten or more times. The V gene is TRBV5-1, the J gene TRBJ2-3, with D unclear. V shed 4 bases and J shed 2 bases, with 8 bases lying between them. The CDR3 is 13 amino acids. The V gene's germline CDR1 is SGHRS and CDR2 YFSETQ. The CDR3 region is CASSMGDTDTQYF. DNA of the CDR3: TGCGCCAGCAGCATGGGCGACACAGATACGCAGTATTTT.

The chain is built from TRBV12-3 or TRBV12-4 and TRBJ2-2; D is undetermined. Trimming cost V 3 bases and J 4 bases, with 12 bases left between them. The CDR3 extends over 15 amino acids. CDR3 DNA: TGTGCCAGCAGTTTTGGGCAAGATCGCACCGGGGAGCTGTTTTTT. Protein: CASSFGQDRTGELFF.

This clonotype was counted between two and nine times. The genes are TRBV12-3 or TRBV12-4 and TRBJ2-3; possibly TRBD1 or TRBD2 for D (5 bases each). This CDR3 has 16 residues. V was shortened by 1 base and J by 4 bases, with 15 bases between the two germline ends. The CDR3 DNA is TGTGCCAGCAGTTTAGGGGCCCACCGGGACCCAGATACGCAGTATTTT. This translates into CASSLGAHRDPDTQYF.

The chain links TRBV12-3 or TRBV12-4 to TRBJ2-3; 7 nucleotides agree with TRBD2. V lost 5 bases and J lost 0; bases outside the gene matches: 8. The CDR3 contains 16 residues. CDR3 region: CASSPLSGASTDTQYF. In nucleotides, the CDR3 is TGTGCCAGCAGTCCGCTGAGCGGGGCTAGCACAGATACGCAGTATTTT.

The CDR3 bases are TGCAGCGTCAGCGGGACTAGCGGACAACCGGGGGAGACCCAGTACTTC. Amino acids: CSVSGTSGQPGETQYF. The chain uses TRBV29-1 and TRBJ2-5, with 11 bases lining up with TRBD2. Looked up from germline, CDR1 is SQVTM and CDR2 is ANQGSEA. This CDR3 has 16 amino acids. The junction had 14 bases not matched to a gene; V was cut back by 6 bases and J by 5 bases.

Only a few counts were recorded for this clonotype. The chain employs TRBV12-3 or TRBV12-4 and TRBJ1-3, with 9 bases matching TRBD1. The CDR3 sequence is 14 residues long. The V and J ends lost 2 bases and 8 bases, in that order; junction bases with no gene match: 4. CDR3 amino acids: CASSLTGTGHTIYF. The CDR3 DNA sequence: TGTGCCAGCAGTTTAACCGGGACAGGGCACACCATATATTTT.

Only a few counts were recorded for this clonotype. The rearrangement joins TRBV29-1 to TRBJ2-7; D is perhaps TRBD2 (6 bases). With 4 bases removed from V and 6 bases from J, the gap between germline ends came to 16 bases. Germline V gene sequence: CDR1 SQVTM, CDR2 ANQGSEA. The CDR3 loop spans 13 amino acids. CDR3 in DNA: TGCAGCGTTGTGGGGGGAGCGATTACCGAGCAGTACTTC. Residues: CSVVGGAITEQYF.